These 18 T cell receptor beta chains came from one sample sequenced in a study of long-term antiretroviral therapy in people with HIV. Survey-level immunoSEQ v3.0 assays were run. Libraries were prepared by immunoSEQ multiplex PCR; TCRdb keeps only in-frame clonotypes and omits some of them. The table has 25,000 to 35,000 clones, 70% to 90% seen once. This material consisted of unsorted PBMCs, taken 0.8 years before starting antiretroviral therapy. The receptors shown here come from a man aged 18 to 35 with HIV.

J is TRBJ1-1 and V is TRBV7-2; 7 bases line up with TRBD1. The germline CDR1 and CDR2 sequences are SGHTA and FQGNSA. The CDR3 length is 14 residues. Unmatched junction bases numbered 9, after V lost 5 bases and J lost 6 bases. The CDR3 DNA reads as TGTGCCAGCAGCATCTCGAGGGGGCCCTCTGAAGCTTTCTTT. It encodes CASSISRGPSEAFF.

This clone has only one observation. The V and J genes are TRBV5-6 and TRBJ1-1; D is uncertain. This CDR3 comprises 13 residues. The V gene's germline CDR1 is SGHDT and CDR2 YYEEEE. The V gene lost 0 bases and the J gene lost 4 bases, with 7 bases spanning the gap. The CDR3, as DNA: TGTGCCAGCAGCTTGGGGACTGCCACTGAAGCTTTCTTT. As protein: CASSLGTATEAFF. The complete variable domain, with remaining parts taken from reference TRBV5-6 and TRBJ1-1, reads DAGVTQSPTHLIKTRGQQVTLRCSPKSGHDTVSWYQQALGQGPQFIFQYYEEEERQRGNFPDRFSGHQFPNYSSELNVNALLLGDSALYLCASSLGTATEAFFGQGTRLTVV.

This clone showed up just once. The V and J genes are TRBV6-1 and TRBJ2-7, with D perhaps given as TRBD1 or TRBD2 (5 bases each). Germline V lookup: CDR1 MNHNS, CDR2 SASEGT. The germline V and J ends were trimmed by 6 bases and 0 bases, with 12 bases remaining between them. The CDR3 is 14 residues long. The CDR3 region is CASRLRDHSYEQYF. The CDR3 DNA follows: TGTGCCAGCAGGCTCCGGGACCACTCCTACGAGCAGTACTTC.

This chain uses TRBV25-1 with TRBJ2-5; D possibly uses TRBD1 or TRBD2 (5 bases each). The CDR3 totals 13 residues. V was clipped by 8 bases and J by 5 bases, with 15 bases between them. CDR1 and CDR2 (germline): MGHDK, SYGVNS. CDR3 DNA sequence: TGTGCCAGCGGAAGACCGGGACGGGAGACCCAGTACTTC. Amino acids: CASGRPGRETQYF. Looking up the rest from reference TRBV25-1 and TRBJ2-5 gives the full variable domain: EADIYQTPRYLVIGTGKKITLECSQTMGHDKMYWYQQDPGMELHLIHYSYGVNSTEKGDLSSESTVSRIRTEHFPLTLESARPSHTSQYLCASGRPGRETQYFGPGTRLLVL.

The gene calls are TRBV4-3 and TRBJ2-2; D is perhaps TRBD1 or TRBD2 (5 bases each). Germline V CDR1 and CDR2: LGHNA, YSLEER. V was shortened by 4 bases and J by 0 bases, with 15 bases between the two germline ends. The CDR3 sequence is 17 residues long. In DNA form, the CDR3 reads TGCGCCAGCAGCCCTCGAGAGAGGGGACCGAACACCGGGGAGCTGTTTTTT. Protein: CASSPRERGPNTGELFF.

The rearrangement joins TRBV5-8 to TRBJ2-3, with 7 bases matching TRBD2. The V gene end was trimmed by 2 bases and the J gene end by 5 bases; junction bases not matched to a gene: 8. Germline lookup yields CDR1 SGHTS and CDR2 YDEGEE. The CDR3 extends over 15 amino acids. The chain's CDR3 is CASSFPVGRRDTQYF. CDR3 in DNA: TGTGCCAGCAGCTTTCCCGTCGGGAGGAGAGATACGCAGTATTTT.

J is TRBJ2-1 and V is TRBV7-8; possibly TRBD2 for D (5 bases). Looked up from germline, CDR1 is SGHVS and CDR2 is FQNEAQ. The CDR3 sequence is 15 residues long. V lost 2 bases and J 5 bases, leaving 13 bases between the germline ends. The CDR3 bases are TGTGCCAGCAGCTTATTAGAGGGAGTGAACAATGAGCAGTTCTTC. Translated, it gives CASSLLEGVNNEQFF.

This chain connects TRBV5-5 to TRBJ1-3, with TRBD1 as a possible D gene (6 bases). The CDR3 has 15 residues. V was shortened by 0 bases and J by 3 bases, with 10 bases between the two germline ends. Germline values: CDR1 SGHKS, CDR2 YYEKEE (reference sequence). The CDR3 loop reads CASSLGPGVGNTIYF. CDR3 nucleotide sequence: TGTGCCAGCAGCTTGGGCCCAGGGGTTGGAAACACCATATATTTT.

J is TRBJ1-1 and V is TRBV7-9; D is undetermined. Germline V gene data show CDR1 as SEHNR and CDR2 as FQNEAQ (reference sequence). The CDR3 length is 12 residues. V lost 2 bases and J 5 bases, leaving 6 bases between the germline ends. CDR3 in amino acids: CASSLYGTEAFF. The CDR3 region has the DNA TGTGCCAGCAGCTTATACGGTACTGAAGCTTTCTTT. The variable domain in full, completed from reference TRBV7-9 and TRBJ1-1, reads DTGVSQNPRHKITKRGQNVTFRCDPISEHNRLYWYRQTLGQGPEFLTYFQNEAQLEKSRLLSDRFSAERPKGSFSTLEIQRTEQGDSAMYLCASSLYGTEAFFGQGTRLTVV.

CDR3 protein: CASSSDVPREQYF. CDR3 coding DNA: TGCGCCAGCAGCTCCGACGTGCCTAGAGAGCAGTACTTC. V gene TRBV5-1 combines with J gene TRBJ2-7; D remains unclear. This CDR3 contains 13 residues. Germline V gene lookup returns CDR1 SGHRS and CDR2 YFSETQ. Trimming removed 3 bases from V and 7 bases from J, with 14 bases in between.

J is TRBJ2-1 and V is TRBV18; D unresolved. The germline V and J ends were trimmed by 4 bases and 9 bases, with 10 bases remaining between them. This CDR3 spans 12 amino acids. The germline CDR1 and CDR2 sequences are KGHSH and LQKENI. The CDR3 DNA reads TGTGCCAGCTCACGAGGCCATGGTGAGCAGTTCTTC. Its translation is CASSRGHGEQFF. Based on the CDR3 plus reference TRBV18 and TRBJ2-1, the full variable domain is NAGVMQNPRHLVRRRGQEARLRCSPMKGHSHVYWYRQLPEEGLKFMVYLQKENIIDESGMPKERFSAEFPKEGPSILRIQQVVRGDSAAYFCASSRGHGEQFFGPGTRLTVL.

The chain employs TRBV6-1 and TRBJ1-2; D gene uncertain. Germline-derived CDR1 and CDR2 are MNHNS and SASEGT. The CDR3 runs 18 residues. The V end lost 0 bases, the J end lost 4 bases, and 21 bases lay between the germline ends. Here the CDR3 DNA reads TGTGCCAGCAGTGAAGCGTCTCGGGCAGTCAGAACCTCCTATGGCTACACCTTC. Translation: CASSEASRAVRTSYGYTF.

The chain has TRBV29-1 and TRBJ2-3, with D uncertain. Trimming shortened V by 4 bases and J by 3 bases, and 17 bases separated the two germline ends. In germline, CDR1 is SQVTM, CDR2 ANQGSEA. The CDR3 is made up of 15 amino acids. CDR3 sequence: CSVVRVTLRTDTQYF. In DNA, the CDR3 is TGCAGCGTTGTTCGAGTAACCCTAAGGACAGATACGCAGTATTTT.

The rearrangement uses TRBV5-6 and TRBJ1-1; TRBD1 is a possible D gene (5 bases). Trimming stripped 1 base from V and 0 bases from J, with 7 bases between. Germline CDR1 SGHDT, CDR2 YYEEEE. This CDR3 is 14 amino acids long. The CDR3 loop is CASSLRQMNTEAFF. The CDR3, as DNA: TGTGCCAGCAGCTTGAGACAGATGAACACTGAAGCTTTCTTT.

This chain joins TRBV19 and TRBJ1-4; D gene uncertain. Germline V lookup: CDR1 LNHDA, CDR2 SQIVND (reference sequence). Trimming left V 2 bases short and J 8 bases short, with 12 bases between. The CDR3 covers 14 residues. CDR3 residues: CASSINVSGEKLFF. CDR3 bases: TGTGCCAGTAGTATAAACGTAAGCGGAGAAAAACTGTTTTTT.

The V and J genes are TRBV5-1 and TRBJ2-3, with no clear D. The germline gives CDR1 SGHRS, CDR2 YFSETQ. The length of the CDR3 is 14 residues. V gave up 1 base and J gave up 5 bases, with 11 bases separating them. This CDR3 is CASSLYRSEDTQYF. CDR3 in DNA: TGCGCCAGCAGCTTGTATAGATCAGAAGATACGCAGTATTTT.

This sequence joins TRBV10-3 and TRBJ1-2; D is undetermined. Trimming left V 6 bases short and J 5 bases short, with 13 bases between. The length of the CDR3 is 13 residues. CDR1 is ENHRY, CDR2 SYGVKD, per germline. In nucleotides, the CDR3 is TGTGCCATCAGCCCCAATGAGGGTTATGGCTACACCTTC. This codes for CAISPNEGYGYTF.

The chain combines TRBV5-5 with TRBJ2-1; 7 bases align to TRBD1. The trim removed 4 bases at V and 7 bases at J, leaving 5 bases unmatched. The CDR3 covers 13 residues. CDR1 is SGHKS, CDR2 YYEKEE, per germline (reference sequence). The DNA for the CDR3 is TGTGCCAGCAGCCTGGGACAGCTAAATGAGCAGTTCTTC. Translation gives CASSLGQLNEQFF.